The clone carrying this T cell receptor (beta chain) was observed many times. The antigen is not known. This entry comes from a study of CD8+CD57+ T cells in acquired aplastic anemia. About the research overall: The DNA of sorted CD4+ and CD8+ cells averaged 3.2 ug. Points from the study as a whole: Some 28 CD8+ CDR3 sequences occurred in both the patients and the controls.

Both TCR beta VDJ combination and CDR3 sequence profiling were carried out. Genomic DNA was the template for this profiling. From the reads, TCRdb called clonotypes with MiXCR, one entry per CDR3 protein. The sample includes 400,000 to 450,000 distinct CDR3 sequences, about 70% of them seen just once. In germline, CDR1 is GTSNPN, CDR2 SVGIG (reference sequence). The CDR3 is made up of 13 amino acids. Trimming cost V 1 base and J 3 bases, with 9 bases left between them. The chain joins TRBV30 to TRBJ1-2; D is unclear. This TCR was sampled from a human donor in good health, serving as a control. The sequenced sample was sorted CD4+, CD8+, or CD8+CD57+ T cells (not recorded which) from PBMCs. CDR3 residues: CAWSGGKDYGYTF. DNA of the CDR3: TGTGCCTGGAGTGGGGGAAAAGACTATGGCTACACCTTC.